This record concerns one T cell receptor beta chain sequence. The antigen is undetermined. The library was made from cDNA and included unique molecular identifiers. It was from about 0.98 to 11 million T cells that about 540,000 cDNA molecules came. A single record per CDR3 protein comes from TCRdb applying MiXCR to the PCR reads. The data contain roughly 400,000 distinct CDR3 sequences, 39% of them singletons. This entry comes from a study of post-analysis software for immune sequencing data. Study details: Recorded subtypes: relapsing-remitting, secondary progressive, progressive-relapsing; some patients unannotated. Study results and limitations: When patients were compared with controls, about 5 TRBV segments were more frequent, TRBV5-6, TRBV5-1 and TRBV20-1 among them. Controls showed significantly higher normalized Chao1 diversity than did multiple sclerosis patients.

The germline gives CDR1 MNHEY, CDR2 SVGAGI. J gave up 2 bases and V 6 bases, and 28 bases lay outside the gene matches. This CDR3 spans 22 amino acids. The TCR originated in a girl aged 2 to 9 with multiple sclerosis. The sequenced sample consisted of blood. This chain links TRBV6-5 with TRBJ2-3; 8 nucleotides agree with TRBD2. The CDR3, as DNA: TGTGCCAGCAGCTACGCCATGATAGGGGTGGCGGGAGGACCGCCGTCCACAGATACGCAGTATTTT. It is translated as CASSYAMIGVAGGPPSTDTQYF.